This T cell receptor beta chain was recovered during a study of CD8 T cells in Susac syndrome. With random hexamers, reverse transcription was performed on roughly 0.5 to 1 ug of RNA. TCRdb redid the calling of the immunoSEQ multiplex PCR reads with MiXCR, one entry per CDR3 protein. This table has 150,000 to 200,000 distinct CDR3 sequences, 93% appearing once. TCR beta sequencing covered blood CD8+ and CD4+ T cells. The V end lost 1 base, the J end lost 3 bases, and 7 bases lay between the germline ends. Germline CDR1 SGHTA, CDR2 FQGNSA. The CDR3 is 13 amino acids. The receptor was isolated from a human donor in good health. J is TRBJ2-7 and V is TRBV7-2; a possible D gene is TRBD1 (6 bases). Sequencing used CD4+ T cells from PBMCs. This chain's CDR3 is CASSLEQGYEQYF. CDR3 in DNA: TGTGCCAGCAGCTTAGAACAGGGCTACGAGCAGTACTTC.